What follows is one T cell receptor (beta chain) and its context. Its antigen is currently unknown. A multiplex PCR was run with 60 Vbeta primers and 13 Jbeta primers. Assay: immunoSEQ multiplex PCR; the TCRdb copy retains only in-frame clones and omits some. Recorded for this sample: approximately 52,000 clones. This specimen belongs to a study of cytomegalovirus exposure and HLA in healthy donors. Whole-study results and caveats: Common viral pathogens seemed to be connected with several of the most significant clusters, according to a later analysis.

This receptor was obtained from a woman aged 55-69 years in good health and CMV-seropositive. The sequenced sample was PBMCs.

CDR3 region: CASSYSRDRDHEQYF. CDR3 nucleotide sequence: TGTGCCAGCAGTTACTCAAGGGACAGGGACCACGAGCAGTACTTC. This chain connects TRBV6-5 to TRBJ2-7; 9 bases are shared with TRBD1. This CDR3 region has 15 residues. Germline V CDR1 and CDR2: MNHEY, SVGAGI. Trimming took 0 bases from V and 5 from J; bases not matched to a gene: 5.